The 23 T cell receptor beta chains in this list originate from one sample, sequenced in a study of blood T cell repertoires in COVID-19. TCRdb's copy holds only in-frame clones and misses some; the assay was immunoSEQ multiplex PCR. Among some 70,000 clones listed, 86% were seen once. Sequencing input: peripheral blood. The receptor source for this set is a man between 25 and 39 years old with acute or convalescent COVID-19.

This chain links TRBV11-3 with TRBJ2-7; D is ambiguous. The CDR3 is 13 amino acids. Germline V lookup: CDR1 SGHNT, CDR2 YENEEA. Trimming removed 2 bases at V and 3 bases at J, with 8 bases between. For the CDR3, the DNA is TGTGCCAGCAGCTTATCCCACAGCTACGAGCAGTACTTC. It is translated as CASSLSHSYEQYF.

The genes are TRBV2 and TRBJ2-3; 8 bases are a match to TRBD2. CDR1 is SNHLY, CDR2 FYNNEI, per germline. CDR3 length: 15 amino acids. Unmatched junction bases numbered 7, after V lost 6 bases and J lost 2 bases. The CDR3 loop reads CASSPGLVLTDTQYF. The CDR3 coding sequence is TGTGCCAGCAGCCCGGGACTAGTACTCACAGATACGCAGTATTTT.

The chain has TRBV28 and TRBJ1-4; possible D gene TRBD1, 6 bases. V lost 3 bases to trimming and J lost 0 bases, with 11 bases between them. The length of the CDR3 is 16 residues. CDR1 is MDHEN, CDR2 SYDVKM, per germline. In nucleotides, the CDR3 is TGTGCCAGCAGTTTGGGGGGGCCTGCAACTAATGAAAAACTGTTTTTT. Residues: CASSLGGPATNEKLFF.

J is TRBJ2-5 and V is TRBV5-6; no reliable D call. Germline assignment: CDR1 SGHDT and CDR2 YYEEEE. The CDR3 loop spans 12 amino acids. V lost 2 bases to trimming and J lost 5 bases, with 7 bases between them. The CDR3 protein is CASSFPEETQYF. CDR3 DNA: TGTGCCAGCAGCTTTCCCGAGGAGACCCAGTACTTC.

The genes are TRBV14 and TRBJ2-3, with a possible D match to TRBD2 (6 bases). The CDR3 has 14 amino acids. Germline V CDR1 and CDR2: SGHDN, FVKESK. Trimming stripped 2 bases from V and 2 bases from J, with 8 bases between. CDR3 loop: CASSQRRDTDTQYF. CDR3 nucleotides: TGTGCCAGCAGCCAACGGCGGGACACAGATACGCAGTATTTT.

The gene calls are TRBV5-4 and TRBJ1-2, with no clear D. Looked up from germline, CDR1 is SGHNT and CDR2 is YYREEE (reference sequence). CDR3 size: 13 residues. V lost 4 bases and J lost 1, with 8 bases in between. The CDR3 bases are TGTGCCAGCAGCACACCAGATAACTATGGCTACACCTTC. The encoded protein is CASSTPDNYGYTF. The full variable domain, its missing parts supplied by reference TRBV5-4 and TRBJ1-2, is ETGVTQSPTHLIKTRGQQVTLRCSSQSGHNTVSWYQQALGQGPQFIFQYYREEENGRGNFPPRFSGLQFPNYSSELNVNALELDDSALYLCASSTPDNYGYTFGSGTRLTVV.

This chain connects TRBV18 to TRBJ2-1; D possibly corresponds to TRBD2 (6 bases). Trimming pared 2 bases from V and 9 bases from J, leaving 11 bases between. CDR3 length: 13 residues. CDR1 and CDR2 (germline): KGHSH, LQKENI. The CDR3 protein is CASSPELATEQFF. For the CDR3, the DNA is TGTGCCAGCTCACCAGAACTAGCTACTGAGCAGTTCTTC.

This clone was observed a handful of times. This chain uses TRBV6-4 with TRBJ2-6; D not resolved. The CDR3 runs 14 residues. Trimming removed 4 bases from V and 0 bases from J, with 4 bases in between. The germline CDR1 and CDR2 sequences are MRHNA and SNTAGT. The CDR3: CASSASSGANVLTF. For the CDR3, the DNA is TGTGCCAGCAGTGCCAGCTCTGGGGCCAACGTCCTGACTTTC.

The V call is TRBV6-4, the J call TRBJ1-1; no firm D call. The germline V gene encodes CDR1 MRHNA and CDR2 SNTAGT. The CDR3 runs 14 residues. Trimming removed 0 bases at V and 5 bases at J, with 10 bases between. The CDR3 sequence: CASSDSSGWTEAFF. The CDR3 bases are TGTGCCAGCAGTGACTCGTCAGGATGGACTGAAGCTTTCTTT.

The V gene is TRBV3-1 (or the pseudogene TRBV3-2), the J gene TRBJ2-6, with TRBD2 identical over 11 bases. Germline V lookup: CDR1 LGHDT, CDR2 YNNKEL (reference sequence). Unmatched junction bases numbered 8, after V lost 3 bases and J lost 4 bases. The CDR3 spans 18 residues. The CDR3 loop is CASSHTLAGVSGANVLTF. CDR3 sequence (DNA): TGTGCCAGCAGCCATACACTAGCGGGAGTTTCAGGGGCCAACGTCCTGACTTTC.

This clone was observed a single time. V gene TRBV5-1 combines with J gene TRBJ1-1; D may be TRBD1 (6 bases). The germline CDR1 and CDR2 sequences are SGHRS and YFSETQ. This CDR3 has 17 amino acids. Trimming removed 2 bases at V and 0 bases at J, with 17 bases between. In DNA, the CDR3 is TGCGCCAGCAGCTTAGACAGGAGTAGGGGAGTGAACACTGAAGCTTTCTTT. It yields the protein CASSLDRSRGVNTEAFF.

The chain couples TRBV5-1 to TRBJ1-5; the D is unclear. The CDR3 is made up of 13 amino acids. The germline gives CDR1 SGHRS, CDR2 YFSETQ. Trimming took off 1 base at V and 4 bases at J, with 6 bases between the two ends. The CDR3 coding sequence is TGCGCCAGCAGCTTGTCCCCGAATCAGCCCCAGCATTTT. It yields the protein CASSLSPNQPQHF.

The chain combines TRBV5-4 with TRBJ1-1; the D gene is possibly TRBD1 (6 bases). V was clipped by 2 bases and J by 3 bases, with 11 bases between them. CDR3 length: 14 amino acids. In germline, CDR1 is SGHNT, CDR2 YYREEE (reference sequence). The CDR3 sequence is CASSFADRDTEAFF. The CDR3 DNA follows: TGTGCCAGCAGCTTCGCGGACAGAGACACTGAAGCTTTCTTT.

This chain joins TRBV5-4 and TRBJ1-2; 8 bases are shared with TRBD1. With 4 bases clipped from V and 1 base from J, the junction kept 6 bases outside the gene matches. Looked up from germline, CDR1 is SGHNT and CDR2 is YYREEE (reference sequence). The CDR3 is made up of 15 amino acids. The CDR3 DNA reads as TGTGCCAGCAGCCCTGGACAGGGCCATAACTATGGCTACACCTTC. Its protein is CASSPGQGHNYGYTF.

The chain employs TRBV7-2 and TRBJ2-1; no firm D call. Germline V lookup: CDR1 SGHTA, CDR2 FQGNSA. The CDR3 is 13 amino acids. V was clipped by 11 bases and J by 8 bases, with 19 bases between them. This CDR3 is CAAVSIPSDEQFF. CDR3 DNA sequence: TGTGCCGCGGTGAGTATCCCGAGTGATGAGCAGTTCTTC.

CDR3 DNA sequence: TGTGCCAGCAGGCCTATCCAAGAGACCCAGTACTTC. This sequence encodes CASRPIQETQYF. The rearrangement links TRBV6-4 to TRBJ2-5, with no clear D. The V end was cut by 6 bases, the J end by 1 base, with 6 bases between. Germline V CDR1 and CDR2: MRHNA, SNTAGT. CDR3 length: 12 amino acids.

The gene calls are TRBV10-2 and TRBJ2-7; D is possibly TRBD2 (6 bases). The CDR3 totals 17 residues. The germline V gene has CDR1 WSHSY and CDR2 SAAADI. Between the trimmed V and J ends, which lost 0 bases and 0 bases, there was a span of 15 bases. The CDR3 DNA reads as TGCGCCAGCAGTGAGTCCCGTGGACGCGGGACCTCCTACGAGCAGTACTTC. As protein: CASSESRGRGTSYEQYF.

CDR3 DNA: TGTGCCAGCAGCCCCCCAAAGGGGCAGGACACTGAAGCTTTCTTT. Amino acids: CASSPPKGQDTEAFF. The rearrangement links TRBV7-9 to TRBJ1-1, with TRBD1 as a possible D gene (5 bases). V was pared by 5 bases and J by 3 bases, with 16 bases between. The CDR3 runs 15 residues. Per the germline V gene, CDR1 is SEHNR and CDR2 is FQNEAQ (reference sequence).

This clone has a single count. The chain couples TRBV20-1 to TRBJ1-4, with D perhaps matching TRBD1 (6 bases). The CDR3 extends over 10 amino acids. Germline-derived CDR1 and CDR2 are DFQATT and SNEGSKA (reference sequence). V was cut by 6 bases and J by 7 bases, with 6 bases left in between. The CDR3 reads CSARGEKLFF. CDR3 DNA: TGCAGTGCCAGGGGTGAAAAACTGTTTTTT.

V is TRBV5-6 and J is TRBJ2-7; 8 bases map to TRBD1. After removal of 4 bases from V and 3 bases from J, the junction contained 9 bases not matched to a gene. Germline lookup yields CDR1 SGHDT and CDR2 YYEEEE. CDR3 length: 15 amino acids. CDR3 region: CASSTPGTGNYEQYF. The CDR3 DNA reads as TGTGCCAGCAGCACCCCCGGGACAGGAAACTACGAGCAGTACTTC.

V and J are TRBV19 and TRBJ2-5; D ambiguous. Germline CDR1 and CDR2: LNHDA and SQIVND (reference sequence). The V end was cut by 5 bases, the J end by 7 bases, with 20 bases between. The CDR3 has 15 residues. The CDR3 sequence: CASSQGSGRIWTQYF. The CDR3 DNA is TGTGCCAGTAGTCAAGGTTCAGGCAGAATATGGACCCAGTACTTC.

This clone was counted between two and nine times. The rearrangement uses TRBV6-5 and TRBJ1-1; the D is unclear. Trimming removed 6 bases from V and 3 bases from J, with 17 bases in between. CDR3 length equals 15 residues. Looked up from germline, CDR1 is MNHEY and CDR2 is SVGAGI. The DNA of the CDR3 is TGTGCCAGCAGCCCCCCTTTTGGGAGGGACACTGAAGCTTTCTTT. Translation gives CASSPPFGRDTEAFF.

The chain combines TRBV12-5 with TRBJ2-1; 12 bases line up with TRBD2. Losses at the gene ends were 2 bases for V and 11 bases for J; bases not matched to a gene: 4. The CDR3 is 14 amino acids. Germline-derived CDR1 and CDR2 are LGHNT and FRNRAP. Written as DNA, the CDR3 is TGTGCTAGTGGTTTGTCTAGCGGGAGGGGCCAGCAGTTCTTC. Translation gives CASGLSSGRGQQFF.